A single sample gave rise to the 12 T cell receptor beta chains below, sequenced in a study of T cell repertoires in cytomegalovirus infection. TCRdb passed the reads through MiXCR, listing each CDR3 protein once. Among 180,000 or so distinct CDR3 sequences listed, 17% were seen once. Sequencing was done on a sample of CD8+ T cells from PBMCs. The receptor set was obtained from a human donor in good health (CMV status not recorded). Some clones in this sample may be carry-over from other donors' samples.

This sequence joins TRBV27 and TRBJ2-7; 7 nucleotides line up with TRBD1. With V trimmed by 5 bases and J by 0 bases, 7 bases remained unmatched. Germline loops: CDR1 MNHEY, CDR2 SMNVEV (reference sequence). CDR3 length equals 15 residues. The CDR3 here is CASSLTGTDSYEQYF. Written as DNA, the CDR3 is TGTGCCAGCAGTCTCACCGGGACAGACTCCTACGAGCAGTACTTC.

This rearrangement joins TRBV7-9 to TRBJ2-2; D perhaps matches TRBD2 (6 bases). Trimming pared 0 bases from V and 0 bases from J, leaving 8 bases between. The V gene's germline CDR1 is SEHNR and CDR2 FQNEAQ (reference sequence). This CDR3 contains 16 residues. CDR3 sequence: CASSLAGGTNTGELFF. The CDR3 coding sequence is TGTGCCAGCAGCTTAGCGGGAGGAACGAACACCGGGGAGCTGTTTTTT.

Concerning this clonotype: Possible read error: a much larger clone is one base away. V gene TRBV4-3 combines with J gene TRBJ1-1; D unresolved. CDR3 size: 11 residues. Germline V gene sequence: CDR1 LGHNA, CDR2 YSLEER. Deletions cut 3 bases from V and 2 bases from J, with 1 base between. This chain's CDR3 is CASSHNTEAFF. CDR3 in DNA: TGCGCCAGCAGCCATAACACTGAAGCTTTCTTT.

This clonotype was seen more than once but under ten times. V gene TRBV20-1 combines with J gene TRBJ2-7; 10 bases line up with TRBD1. The junction had 4 bases not matched to a gene; V was cut back by 6 bases and J by 2 bases. The length of the CDR3 is 13 residues. Germline-derived CDR1 and CDR2 are DFQATT and SNEGSKA (reference sequence). CDR3: CSADRGLTYEQYF. DNA of the CDR3: TGCAGTGCCGACAGGGGGCTAACCTACGAGCAGTACTTC.

The sample holds a few counts of this clonotype. The rearrangement uses TRBV29-1 and TRBJ1-2, with a weak D call TRBD1 (6 bases). The CDR3 has 12 residues. The ends were cut back, 8 bases at V and 5 bases at J, with 15 bases in the middle. In germline, CDR1 is SQVTM, CDR2 ANQGSEA. This CDR3 reads CSSLFRGYGYTF. CDR3 nucleotide sequence: TGCAGCTCCCTGTTTAGGGGGTATGGCTACACCTTC. Full variable domain (missing parts from reference TRBV29-1 and TRBJ1-2): SAVISQKPSRDICQRGTSLTIQCQVDSQVTMMFWYRQQPGQSLTLIATANQGSEATYESGFVIDKFPISRPNLTFSTLTVSNMSPEDSSIYLCSSLFRGYGYTFGSGTRLTVV.

This clonotype was counted only a few times. The chain carries TRBV25-1 and TRBJ2-5, with D uncertain. The CDR3 is 14 residues long. Trimming left V 1 base short and J 1 base short, with 7 bases between. Per the germline V gene, CDR1 is MGHDK and CDR2 is SYGVNS. Here the CDR3 DNA reads TGTGCCAGCAGTGAATCTCCGACCCAAGAGACCCAGTACTTC. It codes for CASSESPTQETQYF.

This clonotype was observed many times. V gene TRBV7-2 combines with J gene TRBJ2-7; 9 nucleotides line up with TRBD1. From germline, CDR1 is SGHTA and CDR2 FQGNSA. Losses at the gene ends were 4 bases for V and 5 bases for J; bases not matched to a gene: 9. This CDR3 contains 15 residues. CDR3 loop: CASSYRDRVVNEQYF. The CDR3 nucleotides are TGTGCCAGCAGCTACCGGGACAGGGTGGTGAACGAGCAGTACTTC.

This clonotype came up a few times. The genes are TRBV7-9 and TRBJ1-4; perhaps TRBD1 as D (5 bases). There are 16 residues in the CDR3. Germline V gene sequence: CDR1 SEHNR, CDR2 FQNEAQ (reference sequence). The V end lost 4 bases, the J end lost 9 bases, and 21 bases lay between the germline ends. The chain's CDR3 is CASSSLEGPDRKKLFF. CDR3 in DNA: TGTGCCAGCAGCTCCCTCGAAGGTCCAGACAGAAAAAAACTGTTTTTT.

This clonotype occurred many times. The chain is built from TRBV7-2 and TRBJ1-1; the match to TRBD1 covers 9 bases. With 5 bases clipped from V and 3 bases from J, the junction kept 7 bases outside the gene matches. This CDR3 contains 15 residues. CDR1 SGHTA and CDR2 FQGNSA come from the germline V gene. In nucleotides, the CDR3 is TGTGCCAGCAGCATCCGGGACAGGGCCGACACTGAAGCTTTCTTT. It encodes CASSIRDRADTEAFF. The whole variable domain, remainder taken from reference TRBV7-2 and TRBJ1-1, is GAGVSQSPSNKVTEKGKDVELRCDPISGHTALYWYRQSLGQGLEFLIYFQGNSAPDKSGLPSDRFSAERTGGSVSTLTIQRTQQEDSAVYLCASSIRDRADTEAFFGQGTRLTVV.

This clonotype is a singleton in its sample. The chain combines TRBV30 with TRBJ1-1, with D possibly TRBD1 on 5 matching bases. CDR1 is GTSNPN, CDR2 SVGIG, per germline (reference sequence). The length of the CDR3 is 13 residues. The V end was cut by 0 bases, the J end by 3 bases, with 8 bases between. The CDR3 loop reads CAWSVWGDTEAFF. The CDR3 bases are TGTGCCTGGAGTGTGTGGGGGGACACTGAAGCTTTCTTT.

The chain couples TRBV2 to TRBJ2-7; D is undetermined. The CDR3 covers 12 residues. Germline CDR1 SNHLY, CDR2 FYNNEI. The V end lost 9 bases, the J end lost 5 bases, and 14 bases lay between the germline ends. The CDR3 DNA reads TGTGCCAGTCTGGGCCGCGCCCACGAGCAGTACTTC. Translating it yields CASLGRAHEQYF. Filled out from reference TRBV2 and TRBJ2-7, the complete variable domain reads EPEVTQTPSHQVTQMGQEVILRCVPISNHLYFYWYRQILGQKVEFLVSFYNNEISEKSEIFDDQFSVERPDGSNFTLKIRSTKLEDSAMYFCASLGRAHEQYFGPGTRLTVT.

This rearrangement joins TRBV6-2 or TRBV6-3 to TRBJ2-3, with no clear D. The CDR3 length is 14 residues. CDR1 and CDR2 (germline): MNHEY, SVGEGT. Trimming shortened V by 3 bases and J by 2 bases, and 9 bases separated the two germline ends. The CDR3 protein is CASSYVSATDTQYF. Here the CDR3 DNA reads TGTGCCAGCAGTTATGTTAGTGCCACAGATACGCAGTATTTT.